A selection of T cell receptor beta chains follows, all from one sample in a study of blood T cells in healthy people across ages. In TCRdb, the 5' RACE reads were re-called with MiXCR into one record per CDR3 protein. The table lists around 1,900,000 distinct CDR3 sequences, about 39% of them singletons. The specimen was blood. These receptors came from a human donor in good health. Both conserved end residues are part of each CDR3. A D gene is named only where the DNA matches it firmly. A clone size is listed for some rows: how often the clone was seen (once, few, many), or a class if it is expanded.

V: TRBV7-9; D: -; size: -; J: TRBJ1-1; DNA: TGTGCCAGCAGCTTAGTGGTACTCCAGAACACTGAAGCTTTCTTT; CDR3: CASSLVVLQNTEAFF
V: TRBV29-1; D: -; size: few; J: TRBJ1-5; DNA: TGCAGCGTTGGGCCAGAGAATCAGCCCCAGCATTTT; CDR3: CSVGPENQPQHF
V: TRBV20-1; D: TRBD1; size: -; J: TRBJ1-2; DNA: TGCAGTGCTTCCGGGACAGGGTCGAACTATGGCTACACCTTC; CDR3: CSASGTGSNYGYTF
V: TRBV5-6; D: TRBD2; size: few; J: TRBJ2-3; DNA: TGTGCCAGCAGCACAGAACTAGCGCCCTACACAGATACGCAGTATTTT; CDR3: CASSTELAPYTDTQYF
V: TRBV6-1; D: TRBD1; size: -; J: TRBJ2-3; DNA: TGTGCCAGCAGTGAGGGACAGGGGGAGGTCATTACGCAGTATTTT; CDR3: CASSEGQGEVITQYF
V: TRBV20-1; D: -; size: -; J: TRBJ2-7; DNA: TGCAGTGCTAACCCACGGTCCTACGAGCAGTACTTC; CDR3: CSANPRSYEQYF
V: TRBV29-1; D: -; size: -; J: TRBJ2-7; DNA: TGCAGCGTTGAAAGTGGGCAGCGATTGTACTTC; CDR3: CSVESGQRLYF
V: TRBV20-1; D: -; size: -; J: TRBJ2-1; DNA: TGCAGTGCTAGAACCCAACCTCCTTTGAATGAGCAGTTCTTC; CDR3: CSARTQPPLNEQFF
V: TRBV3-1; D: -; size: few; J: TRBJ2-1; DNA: TGTGCCAGCACAGGGAACGAGTACAATGAGCAGTTCTTC; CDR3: CASTGNEYNEQFF
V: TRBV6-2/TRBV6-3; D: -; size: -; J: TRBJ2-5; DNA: TGTGCCAGCAGTTACTCGACCACTAGTTACCAAGAGACCCAGTACTTC; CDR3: CASSYSTTSYQETQYF